The 18 T cell receptor beta chains presented below share a single source sample, sequenced in a study of T cells in Graves' hyperthyroidism and ophthalmopathy. Amplification yielded TCR beta CDR3 regions, with RNA transcripts as the source. Initially, a first-round RT-PCR of the TCR CDR3 employed the HTBI primer set. TCRdb re-analysed the multiplex PCR reads in MiXCR, keeping a single row per CDR3 protein. Of roughly 380,000 distinct CDR3 sequences in the sample, approximately 13% were seen once. The sample comprised blood. The receptors here all came from a woman under 30 with Graves' hyperthyroidism.

This clonotype was detected ten times or more. This chain links TRBV7-9 with TRBJ2-7; D possibly corresponds to TRBD1 (8 bases). CDR1 and CDR2 from the germline V gene are SEHNR and FQNEAQ (reference sequence). This CDR3 is 14 amino acids long. The CDR3 DNA is TGTGCGAGTTCGTCGACAGGGGAGGGACACGAGCAGTACTTC. Its protein is CASSSTGEGHEQYF.

The CDR3 sequence: CASSLPDVGEEQYF. The CDR3 region has the DNA TGTGCCAGCAGTTTGCCAGACGTAGGTGAAGAGCAGTACTTC. The genes are TRBV28 and TRBJ2-7, with D unclear. The CDR3 is 14 residues long. The germline gives CDR1 MDHEN, CDR2 SYDVKM. V dropped 3 bases and J dropped 7 bases, with 16 bases sitting between them.

On this clonotype itself: A much larger clone lies a single base off, so this may be a read error. The chain's CDR3 is CATSDLWTGADTQYF. The CDR3 DNA follows: TGTGCCACCAGTGATTTGTGGACAGGGGCAGATACGCAGTATTTT. The chain recombines TRBV24-1 with TRBJ2-3, with 9 bases that match TRBD1. The junction had 1 base not matched to a gene; V was cut back by 0 bases and J by 4 bases. The CDR3 loop spans 15 amino acids. Germline CDR1 reads KGHDR; CDR2 reads SFDVKD.

The chain has TRBV20-1 and TRBJ1-2, with a weak D call TRBD1 (6 bases). The CDR3 covers 13 residues. Germline V CDR1 and CDR2: DFQATT, SNEGSKA (reference sequence). Trimming took off 5 bases at V and 2 bases at J, with 12 bases between the two ends. DNA for the CDR3: TGCAGTGCTGTCACTCAGGGGAACTATGGCTACACCTTC. This codes for CSAVTQGNYGYTF.

This clonotype appeared many times. The chain joins TRBV10-3 to TRBJ1-4; TRBD1 aligns across 10 bases. This CDR3 has 14 residues. V was clipped by 4 bases and J by 7 bases; unmatched bases: 3. The germline CDR1 and CDR2 sequences are ENHRY and SYGVKD. The CDR3 loop reads CAISGDRGGEKLFF. In nucleotides, the CDR3 is TGTGCCATCAGTGGGGACAGGGGCGGTGAAAAACTGTTTTTT.

Many counts were recorded for this clonotype. This chain connects TRBV2 to TRBJ2-3, with D maybe TRBD1 (6 bases). There are 13 residues in the CDR3. From germline, CDR1 is SNHLY and CDR2 FYNNEI. Trimming left V 8 bases short and J 0 bases short, with 9 bases between. CDR3 DNA sequence: TGTGCCAGCGCAGGGGCTAGCACAGATACGCAGTATTTT. Translating it yields CASAGASTDTQYF.

Ten or more counts support this clonotype. The chain has TRBV30 and TRBJ1-2; no firm D call. This CDR3 has 14 residues. V was clipped by 4 bases and J by 2 bases, with 14 bases between them. Germline lookup yields CDR1 GTSNPN and CDR2 SVGIG (reference sequence). DNA for the CDR3: TGTGCCTGGAAAAAGGAGGGCAGGAACTATGGCTACACCTTC. Residues: CAWKKEGRNYGYTF.

V usage is TRBV29-1 and J usage is TRBJ2-5; possibly TRBD1 for D (7 bases). The CDR3 extends over 13 amino acids. The V end lost 7 bases, the J end lost 9 bases, and 21 bases lay between the germline ends. In germline, CDR1 is SQVTM, CDR2 ANQGSEA. CDR3 sequence (DNA): TGCAGCGCCCAAGGGCAGGGGGGAACTGCCCAGTACTTC. This codes for CSAQGQGGTAQYF.

The genes are TRBV6-4 and TRBJ2-1; 7 nucleotides match TRBD2. CDR3 length: 14 amino acids. The J segment lost 5 bases and the V segment lost 3 bases, leaving 4 bases of the junction unmatched. Germline V gene lookup returns CDR1 MRHNA and CDR2 SNTAGT. This CDR3 is CASSEPSGDNEQFF. CDR3 sequence (DNA): TGTGCCAGCAGTGAACCTAGCGGCGACAATGAGCAGTTCTTC.

The table lists this clonotype with a count of one. This sequence may be a read error, since a much larger clone differs from it by one base. Since the CDR3 does not end with the conserved phenylalanine or tryptophan, this likely comes from a read error. The chain joins TRBV7-3 to TRBJ2-1; no clear D. The CDR3 is made up of 13 amino acids. The V gene's germline CDR1 is SGHTA and CDR2 FQGTGA. V was shortened by 2 bases and J by 5 bases, with 7 bases between the two germline ends. CDR3 amino acids: CASSLARDNEQFL. CDR3 in DNA: TGTGCCAGCAGCTTAGCTCGAGACAATGAGCAGTTCCTC.

This clonotype was counted many times. The V and J genes are TRBV20-1 and TRBJ2-3; TRBD2 matches at 11 bases. With V trimmed by 0 bases and J by 5 bases, 13 bases remained unmatched. Germline V gives CDR1 DFQATT, CDR2 SNEGSKA (reference sequence). The CDR3 has 18 amino acids. CDR3 in amino acids: CSARDLTSGTLGGDTQYF. The CDR3 DNA follows: TGCAGTGCTAGAGATCTGACTAGCGGGACCTTAGGTGGAGATACGCAGTATTTT.

This clonotype was recorded at least ten times. The genes are TRBV19 and TRBJ1-1; no firm D call. Trimming removed 9 bases at V and 0 bases at J, with 17 bases between. The length of the CDR3 is 15 residues. CDR1 and CDR2 from the germline V gene are LNHDA and SQIVND (reference sequence). The CDR3, as DNA: TGTGCCAGCTCTTGGGCGGGCGTTATGAACACTGAAGCTTTCTTT. Its translation is CASSWAGVMNTEAFF.

The chain recombines TRBV20-1 with TRBJ2-1; maybe TRBD2 (8 bases). This CDR3 is 17 amino acids long. Trimming pared 6 bases from V and 9 bases from J, leaving 30 bases between. Per germline, CDR1 DFQATT and CDR2 SNEGSKA (reference sequence). This CDR3 reads CSARDRVRASGYPEQFF. CDR3 nucleotide sequence: TGCAGTGCCCGTGACAGGGTGCGGGCTAGCGGGTATCCTGAGCAGTTCTTC.

Regarding this clonotype: This may arise from a read error, as a much more abundant clone is one base away. The J gene is TRBJ2-1, the V gene TRBV24-1; TRBD2 matches 8 bases. Germline values: CDR1 KGHDR, CDR2 SFDVKD. This CDR3 comprises 15 residues. CDR3 residues: CATSDGTRNDNEQSF. The DNA of the CDR3 is TGTGCCACCAGTGACGGGACTAGAAACGACAATGAGCAGTCCTTC.

Ten or more counts support this clonotype. The J gene is TRBJ2-1, the V gene TRBV12-3 or TRBV12-4; 9 bases agree with TRBD1. Trimming at V came to 6 bases and at J to 6 bases, leaving 6 bases not matched to a gene. The CDR3 is 14 residues long. CDR3 DNA: TGTGCCAGCAGGGGGGGGGGACAGGGCAATGAGCAGTTCTTC. It is translated as CASRGGGQGNEQFF.

This chain links TRBV6-2 or TRBV6-3 with TRBJ1-4, with D perhaps TRBD1 (6 bases). V was clipped by 6 bases and J by 2 bases, with 10 bases between them. CDR3 length equals 14 residues. Germline V CDR1 and CDR2: MNHEY, SVGEGT. The chain's CDR3 is CASRGQRTNEKLFF. The DNA for the CDR3 is TGTGCCAGCAGAGGACAGCGTACTAATGAAAAACTGTTTTTT.

This clonotype appeared many times. The rearrangement joins TRBV6-1 to TRBJ2-1, with 12 bases that match TRBD2. The CDR3 is 17 residues long. CDR1 is MNHNS, CDR2 SASEGT, per germline. Losses at the gene ends were 7 bases for V and 7 bases for J; bases not matched to a gene: 14. The CDR3 nucleotides are TGTGCCAGCACCACCCCGACTAGCGGGAGTTCAGGGAATGAGCAGTTCTTC. It is translated as CASTTPTSGSSGNEQFF.

This clonotype was counted ten times or more. V usage is TRBV10-3 and J usage is TRBJ1-1, with D unresolved. Germline CDR1 ENHRY, CDR2 SYGVKD. V dropped 5 bases and J dropped 0 bases, with 7 bases sitting between them. This CDR3 is built from 13 residues. The CDR3: CAISPSLNTEAFF. CDR3 DNA sequence: TGTGCCATCAGTCCGAGTCTGAACACTGAAGCTTTCTTT.